This T cell receptor beta chain was sequenced in a study of cytomegalovirus exposure and HLA in healthy donors. The PCR made use of 60 Vbeta and 13 Jbeta primers. Method: immunoSEQ multiplex PCR; TCRdb's copy keeps in-frame clones and lacks some. The repertoire consists of 150,000 or so clones, with 80% occurring once and the leading ten covering over 5%. V was shortened by 1 base and J by 4 bases, with 5 bases between the two germline ends. The CDR3 length is 12 residues. Germline V lookup: CDR1 SGHNT, CDR2 YENEEA. This clone was seen a single time. The clonotype comes from a woman aged 40 to 55 in good health and CMV-seropositive. The sequencing input was PBMCs. This sequence joins TRBV11-3 and TRBJ2-7; no reliable D call. CDR3 sequence (DNA): TGTGCCAGCAGCTTAGCGGAGTACGAGCAGTACTTC. This codes for CASSLAEYEQYF.